The 12 T cell receptor beta chains listed next were all sequenced from one sample in a study of regulatory T cells in long-lasting Graves disease. Arm-PCR with iRepertoire HTBI primers amplified the CDR3 regions for these TCR beta libraries. One entry per CDR3 protein results from TCRdb running MiXCR on the multiplex PCR reads. The sample includes nearly 350,000 distinct CDR3 sequences, around a fifth of them seen just once. Stated time point: persistent/refractory GD, antithyroid drugs over 5 years with positive TRAb. The authors made the TCR library using RNA they extracted from PBMCs. The material was peripheral blood mononuclear cells (PBMCs), obtained when the disease was refractory, from a patient treated with antithyroid drugs. These receptors all stem from a female donor with Graves disease.

This clonotype was seen only a few times. This rearrangement joins TRBV7-2 to TRBJ2-1; no definite D call. The CDR3 spans 13 residues. Trimming removed 1 base at V and 7 bases at J, with 8 bases between. CDR1 is SGHTA, CDR2 FQGNSA, per germline. The CDR3 loop is CASSLVGSNEQFF. The CDR3 DNA follows: TGTGCCAGCAGCTTAGTAGGGTCAAATGAGCAGTTCTTC.

The chain recombines TRBV6-1 with TRBJ2-1; 7 bases are shared with TRBD1. Losses at the gene ends were 6 bases for V and 6 bases for J; bases not matched to a gene: 2. Germline values: CDR1 MNHNS, CDR2 SASEGT. The CDR3 is 12 residues long. CDR3 amino acids: CASSRTGNEQFF. CDR3 DNA: TGTGCCAGCAGCCGGACAGGCAATGAGCAGTTCTTC.

This clonotype was counted many times. This rearrangement joins TRBV7-9 to TRBJ2-5; 8 nucleotides match TRBD2. V trimming: 6 bases; J trimming: 4 bases; junction bases outside the gene matches: 10. Looked up from germline, CDR1 is SEHNR and CDR2 is FQNEAQ (reference sequence). The CDR3 contains 15 residues. In DNA, the CDR3 is TGTGCCAGCAGTCGAGCATCGGGACTAGGAGAGACCCAGTACTTC. Its translation is CASSRASGLGETQYF. Looking up the rest from reference TRBV7-9 and TRBJ2-5 gives the full variable domain: DTGVSQNPRHKITKRGQNVTFRCDPISEHNRLYWYRQTLGQGPEFLTYFQNEAQLEKSRLLSDRFSAERPKGSFSTLEIQRTEQGDSAMYLCASSRASGLGETQYFGPGTRLLVL.

The chain has TRBV7-2 and TRBJ1-4; a weak D match, TRBD1 (6 bases). CDR3 length: 14 amino acids. V lost 5 bases and J 5 bases, leaving 12 bases between the germline ends. Germline CDR1 SGHTA, CDR2 FQGNSA. The CDR3 is CASSQQGQNEKLFF. CDR3 coding DNA: TGTGCCAGCAGCCAACAGGGACAAAATGAAAAACTGTTTTTT.

This clonotype was observed many times. The J gene is TRBJ2-1, the V gene TRBV2, with TRBD2 matching 9 bases. Germline trimming cut 6 bases from V and 5 bases from J; bases unmatched to any gene: 8. Germline V CDR1 and CDR2: SNHLY, FYNNEI. The length of the CDR3 is 15 residues. The CDR3 DNA follows: TGTGCCAGCAGCCCTCTAGCGGGGCTCGACAATGAGCAGTTCTTC. Protein sequence: CASSPLAGLDNEQFF.

This clonotype was seen many times. The chain joins TRBV7-9 to TRBJ2-5; no reliable D call. Trimming took 0 bases from V and 2 from J, leaving 10 bases between them. The CDR3 totals 15 residues. Germline CDR1 is SEHNR and CDR2 is FQNEAQ (reference sequence). Here the CDR3 DNA reads TGTGCCAGCAGCTTAGCCGGCGGAAAGCAAGAGACCCAGTACTTC. This encodes CASSLAGGKQETQYF.

Many counts were recorded for this clonotype. The chain couples TRBV12-3 or TRBV12-4 to TRBJ2-5; 7 positions match TRBD1. Trimming removed 6 bases from V and 3 bases from J; junction bases left unmatched: 7. This CDR3 is built from 14 residues. CDR3 in amino acids: CASRLNTGEETQYF. The CDR3 coding sequence is TGTGCCAGCAGACTCAATACAGGGGAAGAGACCCAGTACTTC.

This chain joins TRBV12-5 and TRBJ2-7, with D perhaps matching TRBD2 (6 bases). The CDR3 is 15 amino acids. Trimming took 3 bases from V and 2 from J, leaving 14 bases between them. Germline loops: CDR1 LGHNT, CDR2 FRNRAP. DNA for the CDR3: TGTGCTAGTGGTTTCTTCGAGGAGGGCCCCTACGAGCAGTACTTC. Protein sequence: CASGFFEEGPYEQYF.

This CDR3 is CASSQVAGGRTYEQYF. The CDR3 region has the DNA TGTGCCAGCAGCCAAGTAGCGGGCGGGAGAACCTACGAGCAGTACTTC. The chain has TRBV3-1 and TRBJ2-7, with 7 nucleotides matching TRBD2. This CDR3 is built from 16 residues. The junction had 8 bases not matched to a gene; V was cut back by 1 base and J by 2 bases. Germline CDR1 and CDR2: LGHDT and YNNKEL (reference sequence).

The sample holds many counts of this clonotype. The chain joins TRBV12-3 or TRBV12-4 to TRBJ1-4; D call uncertain. The CDR3 totals 14 residues. V lost 3 bases and J lost 5, with 10 bases in between. CDR3 protein: CASSFMGGNEKLFF. The CDR3, as DNA: TGTGCCAGCAGTTTCATGGGCGGCAATGAAAAACTGTTTTTT.

The chain combines TRBV7-6 with TRBJ2-1, with 8 bases identical to TRBD1. With 2 bases clipped from V and 7 bases from J, the junction kept 4 bases outside the gene matches. There are 14 residues in the CDR3. The V gene's germline CDR1 is SGHVS and CDR2 FNYEAQ. For the CDR3, the DNA is TGTGCCAGCAGCTTATGGGGGACAGGTAATGAGCAGTTCTTC. Its protein product is CASSLWGTGNEQFF.

This chain uses TRBV6-1 with TRBJ2-7; D is undetermined. The CDR3 spans 13 residues. The germline V gene encodes CDR1 MNHNS and CDR2 SASEGT. V was pared by 6 bases and J by 8 bases, with 17 bases between. The CDR3 region has the DNA TGTGCCAGCAGCCCTAGGAGAGGAGTTCAGCAGTACTTC. Amino acids: CASSPRRGVQQYF.